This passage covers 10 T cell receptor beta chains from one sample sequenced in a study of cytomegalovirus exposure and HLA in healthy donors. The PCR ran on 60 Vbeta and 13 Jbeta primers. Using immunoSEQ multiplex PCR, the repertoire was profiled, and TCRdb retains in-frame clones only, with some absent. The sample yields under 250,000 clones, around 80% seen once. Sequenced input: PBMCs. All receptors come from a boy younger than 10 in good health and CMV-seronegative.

The CDR3 region is CASSYEAGGGKNIQYF. CDR3 DNA sequence: TGTGCCAGCAGCTACGAAGCGGGGGGAGGCAAAAACATTCAGTACTTC. The V call is TRBV7-2, the J call TRBJ2-4; 9 bases match TRBD2. Germline V CDR1 and CDR2: SGHTA, FQGNSA. This CDR3 has 16 amino acids. Losses at the gene ends were 4 bases for V and 3 bases for J; bases not matched to a gene: 7.

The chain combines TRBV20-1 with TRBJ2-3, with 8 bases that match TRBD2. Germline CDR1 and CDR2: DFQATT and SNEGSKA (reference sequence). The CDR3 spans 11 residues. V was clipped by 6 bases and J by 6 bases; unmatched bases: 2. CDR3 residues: CSAERGDTQYF. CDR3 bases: TGCAGTGCGGAGCGGGGGGATACGCAGTATTTT.

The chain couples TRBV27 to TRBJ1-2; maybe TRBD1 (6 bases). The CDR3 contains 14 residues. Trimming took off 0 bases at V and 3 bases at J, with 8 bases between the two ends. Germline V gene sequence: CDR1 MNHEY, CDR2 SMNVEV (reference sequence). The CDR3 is CASSLSSGDYGYTF. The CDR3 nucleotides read TGTGCCAGCAGTTTATCGTCAGGGGACTATGGCTACACCTTC.

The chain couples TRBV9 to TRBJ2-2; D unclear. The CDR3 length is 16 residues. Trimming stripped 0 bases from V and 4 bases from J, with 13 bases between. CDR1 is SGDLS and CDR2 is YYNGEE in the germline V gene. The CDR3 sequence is CASSVDSASSTGELFF. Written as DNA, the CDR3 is TGTGCCAGCAGCGTAGATTCCGCTTCGAGCACCGGGGAGCTGTTTTTT.

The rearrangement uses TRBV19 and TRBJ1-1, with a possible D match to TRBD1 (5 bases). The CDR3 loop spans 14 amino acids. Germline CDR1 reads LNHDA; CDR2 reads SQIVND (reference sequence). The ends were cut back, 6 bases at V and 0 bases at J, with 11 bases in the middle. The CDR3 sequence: CASSTGTVNTEAFF. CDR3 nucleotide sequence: TGTGCCAGTAGCACCGGGACTGTGAACACTGAAGCTTTCTTT.

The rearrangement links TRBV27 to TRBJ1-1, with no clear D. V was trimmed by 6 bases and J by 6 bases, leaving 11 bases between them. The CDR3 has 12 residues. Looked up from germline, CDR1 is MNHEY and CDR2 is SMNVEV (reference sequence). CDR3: CASSGLGAEAFF. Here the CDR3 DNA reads TGTGCCAGCAGCGGCCTCGGGGCTGAAGCTTTCTTT.

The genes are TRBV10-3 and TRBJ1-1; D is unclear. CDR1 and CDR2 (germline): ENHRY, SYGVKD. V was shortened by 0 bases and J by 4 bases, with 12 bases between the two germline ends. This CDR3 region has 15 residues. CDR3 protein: CAISESFFRSTEAFF. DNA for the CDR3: TGTGCCATCAGTGAGTCATTTTTCCGGAGCACTGAAGCTTTCTTT.

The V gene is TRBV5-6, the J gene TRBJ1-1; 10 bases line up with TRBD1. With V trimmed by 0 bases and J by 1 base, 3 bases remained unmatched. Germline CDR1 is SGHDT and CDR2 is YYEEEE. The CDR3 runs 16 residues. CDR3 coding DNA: TGTGCCAGCAGCTTGGTGGACAGGGGGAAGAACACTGAAGCTTTCTTT. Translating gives CASSLVDRGKNTEAFF. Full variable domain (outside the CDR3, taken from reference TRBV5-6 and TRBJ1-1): DAGVTQSPTHLIKTRGQQVTLRCSPKSGHDTVSWYQQALGQGPQFIFQYYEEEERQRGNFPDRFSGHQFPNYSSELNVNALLLGDSALYLCASSLVDRGKNTEAFFGQGTRLTVV.

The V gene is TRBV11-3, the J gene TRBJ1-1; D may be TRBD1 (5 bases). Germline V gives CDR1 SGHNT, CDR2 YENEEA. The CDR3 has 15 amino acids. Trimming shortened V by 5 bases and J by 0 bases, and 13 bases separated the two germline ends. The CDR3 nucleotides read TGTGCCAGCAGCCACGCCGGGGGGATGAACACTGAAGCTTTCTTT. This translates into CASSHAGGMNTEAFF.

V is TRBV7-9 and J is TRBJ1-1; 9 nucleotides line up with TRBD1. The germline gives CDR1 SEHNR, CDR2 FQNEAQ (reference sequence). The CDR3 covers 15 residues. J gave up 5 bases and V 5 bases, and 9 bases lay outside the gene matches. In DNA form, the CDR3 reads TGTGCCAGCAGCCACGGACAGGGGTGGGATACTGAAGCTTTCTTT. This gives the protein CASSHGQGWDTEAFF.